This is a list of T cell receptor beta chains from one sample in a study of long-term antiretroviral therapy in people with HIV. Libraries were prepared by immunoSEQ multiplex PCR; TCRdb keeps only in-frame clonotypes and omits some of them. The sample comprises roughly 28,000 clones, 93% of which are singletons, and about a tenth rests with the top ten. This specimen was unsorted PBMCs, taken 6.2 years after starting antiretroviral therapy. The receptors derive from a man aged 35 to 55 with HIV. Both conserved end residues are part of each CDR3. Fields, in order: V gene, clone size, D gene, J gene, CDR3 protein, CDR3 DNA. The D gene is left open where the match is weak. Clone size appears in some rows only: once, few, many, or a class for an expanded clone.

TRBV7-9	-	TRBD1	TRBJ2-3	CASSLAVTGVWTDTQYF	TGTGCCAGCAGCTTAGCGGTGACAGGGGTTTGGACAGATACGCAGTATTTT
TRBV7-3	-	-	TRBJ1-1	CASSLAGQLNTEAFF	TGTGCCAGCAGCTTAGCGGGACAACTGAACACTGAAGCTTTCTTT
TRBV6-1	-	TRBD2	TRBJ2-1	CASSATSGGAYNEQFF	TGTGCCAGCAGTGCAACTAGCGGGGGGGCCTACAATGAGCAGTTCTTC
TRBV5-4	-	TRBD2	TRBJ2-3	CASSPLAGGATDTQYF	TGTGCCAGCAGTCCACTAGCGGGGGGCGCCACAGATACGCAGTATTTT
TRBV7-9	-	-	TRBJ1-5	CASSSTGSAQHF	TGTGCCAGCAGCTCGACAGGTTCGGCCCAGCATTTT
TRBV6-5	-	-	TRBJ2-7	CASGAAYEQYF	TGTGCCAGCGGGGCAGCCTACGAGCAGTACTTC
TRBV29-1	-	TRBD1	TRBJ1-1	CSVLPRTGRDTEAFF	TGCAGCGTCTTACCTAGGACAGGGAGGGACACTGAAGCTTTCTTT
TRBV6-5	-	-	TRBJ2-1	CASSYSIPAEQFF	TGTGCCAGCAGTTACTCAATCCCCGCTGAGCAGTTCTTC
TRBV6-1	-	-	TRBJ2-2	CASSEEWGGATGELFF	TGTGCCAGCAGTGAAGAGTGGGGGGGCGCCACCGGGGAGCTGTTTTTT
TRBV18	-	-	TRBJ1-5	CASSPTQGYNQPQHF	TGTGCCAGCTCACCAACCCAGGGTTACAATCAGCCCCAGCATTTT
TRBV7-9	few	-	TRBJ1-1	CASSAILGVGTEAFF	TGTGCCAGCAGCGCCATTTTGGGCGTCGGGACTGAAGCTTTCTTT